This TCR beta chain was recovered during a study of blood T cell repertoires in COVID-19. Trimming pared 1 base from V and 8 bases from J, leaving 22 bases between. The CDR3 length is 17 residues. The germline CDR1 and CDR2 sequences are SGHRS and YFSETQ. This table comes from immunoSEQ multiplex PCR, and its TCRdb copy is limited to in-frame clones, with some not included. The sample has about 140,000 clones; about 82% are singletons. Specimen: peripheral blood. This TCR derives from a woman of 80 years or more with active or convalescent COVID-19. The chain employs TRBV5-1 and TRBJ2-4; D is perhaps TRBD1 (5 bases). CDR3 DNA: TGCGCCAGCAGCTTGCTGGGCAGGGCGGATTATTTTGACATTCAGTACTTC. Translating gives CASSLLGRADYFDIQYF.